This TCR beta chain emerged from a study of human T cells and chemical hapten exposure. In TCRdb, the RACE reads were re-called with MiXCR into one record per CDR3 protein. Here the sample spans 200,000 to 300,000 distinct CDR3 sequences, 7.5% to 9% being singletons. The sample's time point: pre-sensitization, week 0. Stated treatment: therapeutic diphenylcyclopropenone sensitization with weekly scalp DPC. CDR1 and CDR2 (germline): SGHDN, FVKESK. This CDR3 contains 12 residues. This receptor was identified in a middle-aged woman with alopecia areata. Some clones in this sample may be carry-over from other donors' samples. Sample: whole blood, taken in connection with sensitization to the hapten diphenylcyclopropenone (DPC). The chain joins TRBV14 to TRBJ2-1; D not resolved. CDR3 nucleotide sequence: TGTGCATCGACACGTGGAACTAATGAGCAGTTCTTC. Its protein is CASTRGTNEQFF. The whole variable domain, remainder taken from reference TRBV14 and TRBJ2-1, is EAGVTQFPSHSVIEKGQTVTLRCDPISGHDNLYWYRRVMGKEIKFLLHFVKESKQDESGMPNNRFLAERTGGTYSTLKVQPAELEDSGVYFCASTRGTNEQFFGPGTRLTVL.